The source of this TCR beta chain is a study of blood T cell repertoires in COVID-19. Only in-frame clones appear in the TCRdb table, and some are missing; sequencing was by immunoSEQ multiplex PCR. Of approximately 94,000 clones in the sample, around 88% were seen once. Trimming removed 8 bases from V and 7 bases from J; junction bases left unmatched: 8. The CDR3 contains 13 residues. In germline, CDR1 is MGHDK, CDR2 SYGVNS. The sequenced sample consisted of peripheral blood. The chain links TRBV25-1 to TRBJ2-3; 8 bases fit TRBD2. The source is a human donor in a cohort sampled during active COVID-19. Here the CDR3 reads CASRPGGANTQYF. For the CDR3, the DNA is TGTGCCAGCCGCCCGGGGGGGGCGAATACGCAGTATTTT.